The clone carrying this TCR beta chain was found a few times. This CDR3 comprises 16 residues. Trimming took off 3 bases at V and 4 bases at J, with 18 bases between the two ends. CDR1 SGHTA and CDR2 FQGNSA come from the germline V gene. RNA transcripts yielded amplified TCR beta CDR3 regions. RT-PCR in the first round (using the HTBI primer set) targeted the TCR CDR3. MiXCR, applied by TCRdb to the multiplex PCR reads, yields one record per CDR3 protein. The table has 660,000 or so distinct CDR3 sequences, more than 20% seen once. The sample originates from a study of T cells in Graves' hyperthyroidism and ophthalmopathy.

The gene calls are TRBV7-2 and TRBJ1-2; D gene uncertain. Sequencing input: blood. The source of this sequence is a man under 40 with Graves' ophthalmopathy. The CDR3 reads CASSLTEEITVYGYTF. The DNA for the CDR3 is TGTGCCAGCAGCTTGACCGAGGAAATTACAGTCTATGGCTACACCTTC.